Listed below are T cell receptor beta chains from one sample, sequenced in a study of tumor-infiltrating lymphocytes in primary liver carcinoma. MiXCR, run by TCRdb on the multiplex PCR reads, gives a single entry per CDR3 protein. The data contain fewer than 400,000 distinct CDR3 sequences, roughly two thirds of them seen just once; the ten biggest clones take up approximately 9.4%. Material: peripheral blood. These receptors were collected from a man aged 40-49 years with primary liver carcinoma and hepatitis B virus infection. Each CDR3 is given with its conserved first and last residue. The D gene is left open where the match is weak. Not every row has a clone size; where given, it reads once, few, many or a size class.

clone_size	v_call	j_call	d_call	cdr3_nt	cdr3_aa
NA	TRBV28	TRBJ2-3	TRBD2	TGTGCCAGCAGCCTTCTACCGCTAGCGGGGTACACAGATACGCAGTGTTTT	CASSLLPLAGYTDTQCF
few	TRBV6-5	TRBJ2-7	NA	TGTGCCAGCACCCCAGAATACAGGGCCTACGAGCAGTACTTC	CASTPEYRAYEQYF
NA	TRBV30	TRBJ2-3	TRBD2	TGTGCCTGGAAGGGACTAGCGGGAGTCCTGGGAGATACGCAGTATTTT	CAWKGLAGVLGDTQYF
many	TRBV4-1	TRBJ2-3	TRBD1	TGCGCCAGCAGCCAAGATCAAAAACAGGGGTTCGATACGCAGTATTTT	CASSQDQKQGFDTQYF
NA	TRBV7-3	TRBJ2-1	NA	TGTGTCAGCAGCCTATTTGCCGGGGGATACAATGAGCAGTTCTTC	CVSSLFAGGYNEQFF
NA	TRBV21-1	TRBJ1-5	NA	TGTGCCAGCACTCAAGTGGGGACGGCGTATCAGTCCCAGCATTTT	CASTQVGTAYQSQHF
once	TRBV6-6	TRBJ2-1	NA	TGTGCCAGCAGTGGGAGAGGGAGGGGGAATGAGCAGTCCTTC	CASSGRGRGNEQSF
NA	TRBV11-2	TRBJ2-3	NA	TGTGCCAGTACTGACCAGGTTTCTAGAGGGAGCCCAGATACGCAGTATTTT	CASTDQVSRGSPDTQYF
NA	TRBV6-5	TRBJ2-1	TRBD1	TGTGCCAGCAGCTTGACAGGGGGCAGCGAGCAGTTCTTC	CASSLTGGSEQFF
many	TRBV4-3	TRBJ2-5	TRBD2	TGCGCCAGCAGCCAGAGTGGGACGGGAGGAGAGACCCAGTACTTC	CASSQSGTGGETQYF
many	TRBV6-2/TRBV6-3	TRBJ1-1	NA	TGTGCCAGCAGTTTAATGAGGGCCGAAGCTTTCTTT	CASSLMRAEAFF
many	TRBV6-1	TRBJ2-6	NA	TGTGCCAGCAGGGGGGATACTGGGGCCAACGTCCTGACTTTC	CASRGDTGANVLTF
many	TRBV11-2	TRBJ2-1	TRBD2	TGTGCCAGCAGCTTAGAAGTGGGAGGGCCCTTCGATGAGCAGTTCTTC	CASSLEVGGPFDEQFF
many	TRBV14	TRBJ2-7	TRBD2	TGTGCCAGCAGCCCCCAAACTAGCGTCGGAGAGCAGTACTTC	CASSPQTSVGEQYF
NA	TRBV5-1	TRBJ2-5	NA	TGCGCCGGCAGCTTGGACCAAGAGACCCAGTACTTC	CAGSLDQETQYF